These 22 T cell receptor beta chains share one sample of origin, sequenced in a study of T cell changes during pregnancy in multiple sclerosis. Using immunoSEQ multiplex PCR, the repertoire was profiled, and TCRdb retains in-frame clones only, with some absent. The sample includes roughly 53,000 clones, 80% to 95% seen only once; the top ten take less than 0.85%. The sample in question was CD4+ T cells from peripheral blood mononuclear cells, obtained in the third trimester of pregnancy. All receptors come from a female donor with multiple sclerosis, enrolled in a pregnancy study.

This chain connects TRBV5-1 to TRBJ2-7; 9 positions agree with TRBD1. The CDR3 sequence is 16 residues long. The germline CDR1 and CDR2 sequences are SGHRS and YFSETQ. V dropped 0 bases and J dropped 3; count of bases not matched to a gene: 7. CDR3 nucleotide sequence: TGCGCCAGCAGCTTGGTAGGGACAGGGAACTTCTACGAGCAGTACTTC. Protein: CASSLVGTGNFYEQYF.

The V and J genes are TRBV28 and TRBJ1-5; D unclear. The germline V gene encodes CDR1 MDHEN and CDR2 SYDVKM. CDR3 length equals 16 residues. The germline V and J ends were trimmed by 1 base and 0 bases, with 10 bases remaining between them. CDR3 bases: TGTGCCAGCAGTTTATTCCCCATCAGTAGCAATCAGCCCCAGCATTTT. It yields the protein CASSLFPISSNQPQHF.

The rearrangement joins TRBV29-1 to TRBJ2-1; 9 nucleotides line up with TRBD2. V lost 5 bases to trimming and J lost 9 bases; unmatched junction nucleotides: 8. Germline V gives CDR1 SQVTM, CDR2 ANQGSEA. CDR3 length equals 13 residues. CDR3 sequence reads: CSVKRTSEGEQFF. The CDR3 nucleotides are TGCAGCGTTAAACGGACTAGCGAGGGTGAGCAGTTCTTC.

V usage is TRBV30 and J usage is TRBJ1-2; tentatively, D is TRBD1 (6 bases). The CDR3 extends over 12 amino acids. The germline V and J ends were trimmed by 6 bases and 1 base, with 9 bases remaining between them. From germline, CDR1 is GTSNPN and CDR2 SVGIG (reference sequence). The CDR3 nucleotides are TGTGCCTGCAAGGACAGTAACTATGGCTACACCTTC. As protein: CACKDSNYGYTF.

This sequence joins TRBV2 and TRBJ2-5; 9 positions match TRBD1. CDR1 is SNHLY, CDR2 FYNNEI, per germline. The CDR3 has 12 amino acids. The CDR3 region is CATRQGGKTQYF. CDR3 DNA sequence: TGTGCTACTCGACAGGGGGGAAAGACCCAGTACTTC.

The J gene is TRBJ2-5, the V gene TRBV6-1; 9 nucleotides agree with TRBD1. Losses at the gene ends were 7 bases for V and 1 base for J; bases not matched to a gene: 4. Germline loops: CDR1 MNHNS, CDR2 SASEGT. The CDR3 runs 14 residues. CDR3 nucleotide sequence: TGTGCCAGCAACCCACAGGGGGCCCAAGAGACCCAGTACTTC. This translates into CASNPQGAQETQYF.

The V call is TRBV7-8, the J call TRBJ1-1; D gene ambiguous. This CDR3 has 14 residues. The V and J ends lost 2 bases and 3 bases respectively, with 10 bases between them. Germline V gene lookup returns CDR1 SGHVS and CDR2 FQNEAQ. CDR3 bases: TGTGCCAGCAGCTTAAACAGAGAGTACACTGAAGCTTTCTTT. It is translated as CASSLNREYTEAFF.

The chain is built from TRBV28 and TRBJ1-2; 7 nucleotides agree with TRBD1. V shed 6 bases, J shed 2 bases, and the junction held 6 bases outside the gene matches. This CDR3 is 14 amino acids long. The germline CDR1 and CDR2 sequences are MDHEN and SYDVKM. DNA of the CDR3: TGTGCCAGCAGACCCTACAGGGGCAACTATGGCTACACCTTC. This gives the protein CASRPYRGNYGYTF.

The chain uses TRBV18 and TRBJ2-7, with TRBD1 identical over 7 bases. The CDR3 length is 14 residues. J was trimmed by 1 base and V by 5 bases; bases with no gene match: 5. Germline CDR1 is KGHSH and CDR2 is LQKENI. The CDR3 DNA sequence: TGTGCCAGCTCAGAGGGGACAGCTTCCTACGAGCAGTACTTC. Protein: CASSEGTASYEQYF.

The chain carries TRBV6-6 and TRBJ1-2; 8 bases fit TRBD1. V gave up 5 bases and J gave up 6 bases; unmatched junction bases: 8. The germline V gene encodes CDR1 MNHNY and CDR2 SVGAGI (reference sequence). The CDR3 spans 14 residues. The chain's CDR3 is CASSSYRGSNGYTF. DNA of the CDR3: TGTGCCAGCAGTAGTTACAGGGGGTCTAATGGCTACACCTTC.

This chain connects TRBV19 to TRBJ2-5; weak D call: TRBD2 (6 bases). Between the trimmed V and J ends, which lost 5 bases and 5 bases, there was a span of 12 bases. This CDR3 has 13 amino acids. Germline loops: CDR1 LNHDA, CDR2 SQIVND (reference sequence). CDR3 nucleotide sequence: TGTGCCAGTAGTCCCGGGACTCCGGAGACCCAGTACTTC. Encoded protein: CASSPGTPETQYF.

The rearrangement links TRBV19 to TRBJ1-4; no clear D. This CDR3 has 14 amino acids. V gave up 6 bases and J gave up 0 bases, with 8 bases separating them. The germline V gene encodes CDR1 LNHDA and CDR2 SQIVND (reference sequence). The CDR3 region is CASRGFATNEKLFF. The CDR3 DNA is TGTGCCAGTAGGGGCTTTGCAACTAATGAAAAACTGTTTTTT.

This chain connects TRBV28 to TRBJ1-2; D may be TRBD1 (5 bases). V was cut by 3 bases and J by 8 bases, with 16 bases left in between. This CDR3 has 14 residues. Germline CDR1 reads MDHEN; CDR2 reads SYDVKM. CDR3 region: CASSLGRVVWGYTF. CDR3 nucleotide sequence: TGTGCCAGCAGTTTGGGCAGGGTGGTATGGGGCTACACCTTC.

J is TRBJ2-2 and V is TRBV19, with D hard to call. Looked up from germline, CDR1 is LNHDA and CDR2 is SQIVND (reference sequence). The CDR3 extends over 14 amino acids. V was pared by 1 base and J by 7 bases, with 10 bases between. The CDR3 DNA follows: TGTGCCAGTAGTATAGGGCCCCTTGACGGGGAGCTGTTTTTT. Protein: CASSIGPLDGELFF. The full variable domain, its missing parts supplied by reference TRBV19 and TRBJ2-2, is DGGITQSPKYLFRKEGQNVTLSCEQNLNHDAMYWYRQDPGQGLRLIYYSQIVNDFQKGDIAEGYSVSREKKESFPLTVTSAQKNPTAFYLCASSIGPLDGELFFGEGSRLTVL.

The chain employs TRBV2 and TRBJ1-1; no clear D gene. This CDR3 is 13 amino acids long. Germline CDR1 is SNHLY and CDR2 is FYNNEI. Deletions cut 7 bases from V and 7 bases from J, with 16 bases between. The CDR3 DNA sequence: TGTGCCAGCACCTCCGGGGTGCGCCTTGAAGCTTTCTTT. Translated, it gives CASTSGVRLEAFF.

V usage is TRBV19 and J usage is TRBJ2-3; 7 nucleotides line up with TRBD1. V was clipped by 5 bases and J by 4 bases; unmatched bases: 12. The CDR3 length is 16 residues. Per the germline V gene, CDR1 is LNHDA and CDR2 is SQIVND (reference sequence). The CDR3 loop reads CASSPWTGRRADTQYF. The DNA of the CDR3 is TGTGCCAGTAGTCCGTGGACAGGTCGGAGAGCAGATACGCAGTATTTT.

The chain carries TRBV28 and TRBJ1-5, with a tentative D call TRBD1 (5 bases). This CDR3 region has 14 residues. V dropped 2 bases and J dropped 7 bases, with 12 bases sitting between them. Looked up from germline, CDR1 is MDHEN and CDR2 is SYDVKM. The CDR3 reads CASSLRAGRQPQHF. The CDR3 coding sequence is TGTGCCAGCAGTTTAAGGGCAGGGAGGCAGCCCCAGCATTTT. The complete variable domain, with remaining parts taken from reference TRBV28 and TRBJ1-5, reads DVKVTQSSRYLVKRTGEKVFLECVQDMDHENMFWYRQDPGLGLRLIYFSYDVKMKEKGDIPEGYSVSREKKERFSLILESASTNQTSMYLCASSLRAGRQPQHFGDGTRLSIL.

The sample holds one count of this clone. CDR3: CASSLAGGRASYEQYF. DNA for the CDR3: TGTGCCAGCAGCTTGGCCGGCGGGAGGGCCTCCTACGAGCAGTACTTC. The chain employs TRBV5-4 and TRBJ2-7; the match to TRBD2 covers 9 bases. J gave up 0 bases and V 0 bases, and 4 bases lay outside the gene matches. Germline V CDR1 and CDR2: SGHNT, YYREEE (reference sequence). The CDR3 has 16 amino acids.

In DNA, the CDR3 is TGTGCCACCAGCAGAAACTGGGGGTCGGGGGACTATGGCTACACCTTC. Its translation: CATSRNWGSGDYGYTF. This sequence joins TRBV15 and TRBJ1-2, with a possible D match to TRBD1 (5 bases). V was shortened by 2 bases and J by 3 bases, with 16 bases between the two germline ends. The CDR3 runs 16 residues. Per the germline V gene, CDR1 is LNHNV and CDR2 is YYDKDF (reference sequence).

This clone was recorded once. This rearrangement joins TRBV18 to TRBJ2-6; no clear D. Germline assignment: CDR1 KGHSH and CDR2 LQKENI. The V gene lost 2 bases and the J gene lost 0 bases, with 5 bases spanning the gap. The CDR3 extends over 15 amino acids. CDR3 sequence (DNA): TGTGCCAGCTCACCAGTCATCTCTGGGGCCAACGTCCTGACTTTC. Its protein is CASSPVISGANVLTF. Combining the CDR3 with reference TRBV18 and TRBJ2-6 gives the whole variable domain NAGVMQNPRHLVRRRGQEARLRCSPMKGHSHVYWYRQLPEEGLKFMVYLQKENIIDESGMPKERFSAEFPKEGPSILRIQQVVRGDSAAYFCASSPVISGANVLTFGAGSRLTVL.

In nucleotides, the CDR3 is TGTGCCAGCAGCTTTGATTTTCGGGAGACCCAGTACTTC. Translated, it gives CASSFDFRETQYF. V usage is TRBV11-2 and J usage is TRBJ2-5; no reliable D call. V lost 3 bases and J lost 5, with 10 bases in between. Germline CDR1 is SGHAT and CDR2 is FQNNGV. This CDR3 region has 13 residues.

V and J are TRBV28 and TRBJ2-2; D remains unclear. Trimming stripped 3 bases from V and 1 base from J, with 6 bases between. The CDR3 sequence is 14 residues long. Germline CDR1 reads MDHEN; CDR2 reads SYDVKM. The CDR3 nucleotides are TGTGCCAGCAGTTTGTACTGGAACACCGGGGAGCTGTTTTTT. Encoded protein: CASSLYWNTGELFF.